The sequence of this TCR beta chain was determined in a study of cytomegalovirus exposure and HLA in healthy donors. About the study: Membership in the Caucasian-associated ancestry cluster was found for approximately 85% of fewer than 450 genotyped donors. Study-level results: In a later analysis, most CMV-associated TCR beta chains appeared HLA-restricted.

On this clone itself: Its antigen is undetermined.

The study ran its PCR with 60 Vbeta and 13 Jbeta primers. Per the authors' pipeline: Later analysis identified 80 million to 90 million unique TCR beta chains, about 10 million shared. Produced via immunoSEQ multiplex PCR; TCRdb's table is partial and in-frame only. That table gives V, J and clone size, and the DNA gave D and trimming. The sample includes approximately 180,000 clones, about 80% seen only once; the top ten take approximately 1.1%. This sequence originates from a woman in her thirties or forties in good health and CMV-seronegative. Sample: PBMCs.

CDR3 protein: CASSSGLPPTDTQYF. The DNA for the CDR3 is TGTGCCAGCAGCTCTGGACTCCCGCCCACAGATACGCAGTATTTT. The chain has TRBV7-2 and TRBJ2-3, with D tentatively TRBD2 (5 bases). Germline V gene lookup returns CDR1 SGHTA and CDR2 FQGNSA. The V gene lost 4 bases and the J gene lost 2 bases, with 13 bases spanning the gap. The CDR3 loop spans 15 amino acids.